Below are 9 T cell receptor beta chains sequenced from a single sample in a study of Ad26.COV2.S vaccination and SARS-CoV-2 variants (dated by TCRdb to the early 2020s). Explained via the paper, the treatment or condition label denotes: around 19 received Ad26.COV2.S at low or high dose, single or two shots; about 5 received placebo; per-sample allocation not given. Repertoires of vaccine and placebo recipients were sequenced from samples collected on day 63 after the first injection. Libraries came from the immunoSEQ multiplex PCR assay. TCRdb's version of the immuneACCESS table is confined to in-frame rearrangements and falls short of the full clone set. An unresolved V gene accounts for under half of the shortfall where checked; the remainder is of unknown origin. The sample includes approximately 360,000 clones, with under 90% observed a single time. 7.4% of the sample comes from the top ten.

Sequencing used peripheral blood, obtained in a trial of Ad26.COV2.S vaccine versus placebo. Receptors originate from a person aged 18-60 years who received the Ad26.COV2.S COVID-19 vaccine or a placebo.

This chain joins TRBV12-5 and TRBJ2-5; unclear D gene. Germline CDR1 LGHNT, CDR2 FRNRAP. This CDR3 is 17 amino acids long. The V end was cut by 0 bases, the J end by 0 bases, with 14 bases between. This chain's CDR3 is CASGLVPPPLYQETQYF. The CDR3 DNA is TGTGCTAGTGGTTTGGTACCCCCGCCCCTGTACCAAGAGACCCAGTACTTC.

The chain has TRBV18 and TRBJ2-1, with D perhaps being TRBD1 or TRBD2 (5 bases each). Deletions cut 3 bases from V and 10 bases from J, with 7 bases between. This CDR3 region has 11 residues. Germline CDR1 reads KGHSH; CDR2 reads LQKENI. CDR3 region: CASSPGPEQFF. For the CDR3, the DNA is TGTGCCAGCTCACCGGGACCAGAGCAGTTCTTC.

This clone was seen only once. This specimen includes other DNA sequences encoding the same CDR3. The V call is TRBV9, the J call TRBJ1-2, with 7 bases identical to TRBD1. V shed 2 bases, J shed 0 bases, and the junction held 4 bases outside the gene matches. Germline lookup yields CDR1 SGDLS and CDR2 YYNGEE. The CDR3 has 15 residues. The CDR3 nucleotides read TGTGCCAGCAGCGTCGGGACAGCCCCTAACTATGGCTACACCTTC. It codes for CASSVGTAPNYGYTF.

This sequence joins TRBV5-1 and TRBJ2-3, with D perhaps matching TRBD1 (6 bases). The CDR3 contains 15 residues. From germline, CDR1 is SGHRS and CDR2 YFSETQ. The V end lost 4 bases, the J end lost 2 bases, and 14 bases lay between the germline ends. The CDR3 DNA is TGCGCCAGCAGCCCTTTCGAGGGGGACACAGATACGCAGTATTTT. Its translation: CASSPFEGDTDTQYF.

Points on this clone: Within the sample, other DNA sequences also encode this same CDR3. The V call is TRBV9, the J call TRBJ1-2; D might be TRBD1 (5 bases). This CDR3 comprises 14 residues. Between the trimmed V and J ends, which lost 0 bases and 5 bases, there was a span of 11 bases. In germline, CDR1 is SGDLS, CDR2 YYNGEE. CDR3 sequence reads: CASSVVAGGYGYTF. CDR3 nucleotide sequence: TGTGCCAGCAGCGTAGTGGCCGGGGGATATGGCTACACCTTC.

A word on this clone: The same CDR3 can be traced to other DNA sequences in this sample. The gene calls are TRBV3-1 (or the pseudogene TRBV3-2) and TRBJ1-2; possible D gene TRBD1, 6 bases. The germline V and J ends were trimmed by 4 bases and 8 bases, with 14 bases remaining between them. Germline-derived CDR1 and CDR2 are LGHDT and YNNKEL (reference sequence). The CDR3 has 13 residues. In nucleotides, the CDR3 is TGTGCCAGCAGCCTCAGGGGAGCGGGAGGCTACACCTTC. Translation: CASSLRGAGGYTF.

This rearrangement joins TRBV3-1 (or the pseudogene TRBV3-2) to TRBJ2-3; D possibly corresponds to TRBD2 (6 bases). The CDR3 loop spans 12 amino acids. V dropped 8 bases and J dropped 4 bases, with 10 bases sitting between them. The germline V gene has CDR1 LGHDT and CDR2 YNNKEL (reference sequence). DNA for the CDR3: TGTGCCAGCTCCGGGAGTGCAGATACGCAGTATTTT. It translates to CASSGSADTQYF.

J is TRBJ1-1 and V is TRBV14; D is perhaps TRBD1 (5 bases). The CDR3 runs 14 residues. The V gene lost 4 bases and the J gene lost 2 bases, with 11 bases spanning the gap. Germline CDR1 SGHDN, CDR2 FVKESK. CDR3 amino acids: CASSPQGPNTEAFF. The CDR3 region has the DNA TGTGCCAGCAGCCCTCAGGGACCTAACACTGAAGCTTTCTTT.

V is TRBV11-3 and J is TRBJ1-6, with 9 nucleotides matching TRBD1. This CDR3 is 14 amino acids long. The V and J ends lost 4 bases and 7 bases, in that order; junction bases with no gene match: 2. The germline V gene encodes CDR1 SGHNT and CDR2 YENEEA. The CDR3 DNA reads TGTGCCAGCAGCTGGACAGGGGACAATTCACCCCTCCACTTT. This translates into CASSWTGDNSPLHF.